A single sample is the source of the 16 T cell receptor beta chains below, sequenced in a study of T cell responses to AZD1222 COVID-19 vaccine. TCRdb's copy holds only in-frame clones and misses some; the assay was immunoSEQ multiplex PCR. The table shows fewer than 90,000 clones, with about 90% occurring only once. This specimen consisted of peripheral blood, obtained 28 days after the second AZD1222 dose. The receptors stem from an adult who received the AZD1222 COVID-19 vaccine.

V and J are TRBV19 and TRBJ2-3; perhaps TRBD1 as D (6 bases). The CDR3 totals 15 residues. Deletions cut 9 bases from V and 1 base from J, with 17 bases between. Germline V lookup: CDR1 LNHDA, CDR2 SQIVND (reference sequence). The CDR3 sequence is CASTSINRGTDTQYF. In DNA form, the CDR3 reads TGTGCCAGCACATCGATAAACAGGGGCACAGATACGCAGTATTTT.

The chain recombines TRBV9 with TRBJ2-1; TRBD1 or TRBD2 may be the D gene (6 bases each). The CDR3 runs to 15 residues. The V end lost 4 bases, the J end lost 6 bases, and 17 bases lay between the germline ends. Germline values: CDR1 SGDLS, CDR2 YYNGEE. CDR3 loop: CASSREGGRGNEQFF. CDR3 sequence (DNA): TGTGCCAGCAGCCGCGAAGGGGGGCGGGGCAATGAGCAGTTCTTC.

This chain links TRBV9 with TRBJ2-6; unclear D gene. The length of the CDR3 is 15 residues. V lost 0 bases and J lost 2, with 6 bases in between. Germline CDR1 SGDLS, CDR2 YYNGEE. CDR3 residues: CASSVGPTGANVLTF. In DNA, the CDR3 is TGTGCCAGCAGCGTAGGCCCGACTGGGGCCAACGTCCTGACTTTC.

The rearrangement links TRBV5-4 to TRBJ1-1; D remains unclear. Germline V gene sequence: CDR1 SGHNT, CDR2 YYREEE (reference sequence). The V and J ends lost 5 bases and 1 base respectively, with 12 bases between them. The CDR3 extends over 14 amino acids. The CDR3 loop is CASSRTESNTEAFF. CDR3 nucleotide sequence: TGTGCCAGCAGTCGGACGGAGTCGAACACTGAAGCTTTCTTT.

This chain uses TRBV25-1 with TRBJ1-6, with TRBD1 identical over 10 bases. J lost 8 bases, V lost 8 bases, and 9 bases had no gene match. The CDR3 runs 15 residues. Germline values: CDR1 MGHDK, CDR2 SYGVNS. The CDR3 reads CASLPSGTGDSPLHF. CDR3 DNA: TGTGCCAGCCTCCCCTCCGGGACAGGGGATTCACCCCTCCACTTT.

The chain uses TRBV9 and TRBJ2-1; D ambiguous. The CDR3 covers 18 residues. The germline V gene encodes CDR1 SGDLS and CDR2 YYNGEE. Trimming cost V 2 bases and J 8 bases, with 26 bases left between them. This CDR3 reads CASSVSVPRVGLFDEQFF. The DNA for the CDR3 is TGTGCCAGCAGCGTCTCCGTACCAAGGGTAGGTCTATTCGATGAGCAGTTCTTC.

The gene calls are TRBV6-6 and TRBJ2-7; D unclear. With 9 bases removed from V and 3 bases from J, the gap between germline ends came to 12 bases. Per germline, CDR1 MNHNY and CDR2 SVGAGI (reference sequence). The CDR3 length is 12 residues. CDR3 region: CASRAADYEQYF. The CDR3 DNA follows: TGTGCCAGTCGGGCGGCCGACTACGAGCAGTACTTC.

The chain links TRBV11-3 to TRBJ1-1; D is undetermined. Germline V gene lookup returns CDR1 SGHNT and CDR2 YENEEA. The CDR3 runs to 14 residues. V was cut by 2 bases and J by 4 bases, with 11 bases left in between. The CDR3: CASSLTVRSTEAFF. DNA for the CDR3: TGTGCCAGCAGCTTAACAGTTAGGAGCACTGAAGCTTTCTTT.

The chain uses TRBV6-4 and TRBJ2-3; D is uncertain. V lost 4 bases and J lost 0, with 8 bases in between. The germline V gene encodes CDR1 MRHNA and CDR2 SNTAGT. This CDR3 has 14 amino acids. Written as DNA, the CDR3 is TGTGCCAGCAGTGGAGGCCTTAGCACAGATACGCAGTATTTT. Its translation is CASSGGLSTDTQYF.

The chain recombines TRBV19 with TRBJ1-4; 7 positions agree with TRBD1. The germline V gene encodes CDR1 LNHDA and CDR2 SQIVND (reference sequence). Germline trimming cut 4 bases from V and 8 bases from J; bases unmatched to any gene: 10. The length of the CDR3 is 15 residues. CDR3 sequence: CASSNTGVVNEKLFF. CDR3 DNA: TGTGCCAGTAGTAACACAGGGGTTGTTAACGAAAAACTGTTTTTT.

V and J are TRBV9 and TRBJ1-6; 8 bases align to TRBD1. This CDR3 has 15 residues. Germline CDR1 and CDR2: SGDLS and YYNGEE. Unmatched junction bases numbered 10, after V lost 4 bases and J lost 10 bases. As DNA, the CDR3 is TGTGCCAGCAGCACTGAGGACAGGGCTTTCTCACCCCTCCACTTT. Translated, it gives CASSTEDRAFSPLHF.

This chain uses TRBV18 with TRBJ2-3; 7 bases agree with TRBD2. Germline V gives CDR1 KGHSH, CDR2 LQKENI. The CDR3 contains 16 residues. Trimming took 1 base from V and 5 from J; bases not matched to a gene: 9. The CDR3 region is CASSPRGRAVEDTQYF. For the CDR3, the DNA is TGTGCCAGCTCACCACGGGGGAGGGCCGTAGAAGATACGCAGTATTTT.

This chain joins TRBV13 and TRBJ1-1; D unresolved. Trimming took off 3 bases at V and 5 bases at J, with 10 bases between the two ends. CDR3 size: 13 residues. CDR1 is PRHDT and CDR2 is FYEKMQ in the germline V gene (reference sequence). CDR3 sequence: CASSFSGETEAFF. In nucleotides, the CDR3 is TGTGCCAGCAGCTTTTCAGGAGAGACTGAAGCTTTCTTT.

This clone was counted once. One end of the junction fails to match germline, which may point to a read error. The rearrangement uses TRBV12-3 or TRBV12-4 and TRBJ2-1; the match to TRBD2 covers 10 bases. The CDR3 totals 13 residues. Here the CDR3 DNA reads TGTGCCAGCATCAGGGGGGCTAGCGGGAGTGGCGTCTTC. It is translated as CASIRGASGSGVF.

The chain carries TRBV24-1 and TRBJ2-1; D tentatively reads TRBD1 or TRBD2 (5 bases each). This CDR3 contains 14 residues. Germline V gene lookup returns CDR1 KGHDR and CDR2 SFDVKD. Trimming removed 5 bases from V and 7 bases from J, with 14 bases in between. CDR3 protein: CATSGPRGGNEQFF. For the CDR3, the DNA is TGTGCCACCAGTGGTCCTCGTGGGGGAAATGAGCAGTTCTTC.

In nucleotides, the CDR3 is TGTGCCAGTAGTCTCCCGGGACAGGGATACGAGCAGTACTTC. Protein sequence: CASSLPGQGYEQYF. This chain uses TRBV19 with TRBJ2-7, with 9 nucleotides matching TRBD1. The CDR3 is 14 residues long. Trimming at V came to 5 bases and at J to 4 bases, leaving 6 bases not matched to a gene. Germline V gene data show CDR1 as LNHDA and CDR2 as SQIVND (reference sequence).